This entry lists 22 T cell receptor beta chains sequenced from one sample in a study of cytomegalovirus exposure and HLA in healthy donors. PCR used 60 Vbeta primers and 13 Jbeta primers. Assay used: immunoSEQ multiplex PCR; TCRdb lists only in-frame clones, some missing. The sample contains approximately 190,000 clones, approximately 86% of which appear only once. Sequenced input: PBMCs. Receptors were obtained from a boy aged 2-9 years in good health and CMV-seronegative.

V and J are TRBV5-8 and TRBJ2-5; possible D gene TRBD1, 5 bases. Trimming shortened V by 4 bases and J by 2 bases, and 6 bases separated the two germline ends. The CDR3 consists of 12 residues. Germline assignment: CDR1 SGHTS and CDR2 YDEGEE. The CDR3 loop is CASSRQQETQYF. CDR3 DNA: TGTGCCAGCAGCAGACAGCAAGAGACCCAGTACTTC. Complete variable domain (other parts from reference TRBV5-8 and TRBJ2-5): EAGVTQSPTHLIKTRGQQATLRCSPISGHTSVYWYQQALGLGLQFLLWYDEGEERNRGNFPPRFSGRQFPNYSSELNVNALELEDSALYLCASSRQQETQYFGPGTRLLVL.

The V and J genes are TRBV6-5 and TRBJ1-2, with 8 bases aligning to TRBD1. V was pared by 5 bases and J by 8 bases, with 10 bases of the junction left unmatched. The CDR3 has 14 amino acids. Per the germline V gene, CDR1 is MNHEY and CDR2 is SVGAGI. This CDR3 is CASSPSPRGQGYTF. Here the CDR3 DNA reads TGTGCCAGCAGTCCCTCTCCCAGGGGGCAAGGCTACACCTTC.

The genes are TRBV27 and TRBJ2-4; D possibly corresponds to TRBD2 (6 bases). From germline, CDR1 is MNHEY and CDR2 SMNVEV (reference sequence). Trimming shortened V by 6 bases and J by 8 bases, and 11 bases separated the two germline ends. There are 12 residues in the CDR3. The CDR3 spells CASSPGGDIQYF. Written as DNA, the CDR3 is TGTGCCAGCAGCCCTGGAGGGGACATTCAGTACTTC.

The DNA for the CDR3 is TGTGCCAGCAGCCTCAGCACAGACAGGTACACCGGGGAGCTGTTTTTT. This gives the protein CASSLSTDRYTGELFF. The V and J genes are TRBV5-4 and TRBJ2-2; maybe TRBD1 (6 bases). The CDR3 is 16 residues long. V dropped 4 bases and J dropped 3 bases, with 16 bases sitting between them. The germline CDR1 and CDR2 sequences are SGHNT and YYREEE (reference sequence).

This clone was counted a single time. One end of the junction does not line up with germline, which may come from a read error. This chain joins TRBV28 and TRBJ1-4; D not certain. The CDR3 spans 13 residues. Looked up from germline, CDR1 is MDHEN and CDR2 is SYDVKM. Here the CDR3 DNA reads TGTGCCAGCGCTAACCCTTGGGCCCATGGGCTGCTTTTT. Protein product: CASANPWAHGLLF. The complete variable domain, with remaining parts taken from reference TRBV28 and TRBJ1-4, reads DVKVTQSSRYLVKRTGEKVFLECVQDMDHENMFWYRQDPGLGLRLIYFSYDVKMKEKGDIPEGYSVSREKKERFSLILESASTNQTSMYLCASANPWAHGLLFGSGTQLSVL.

This clone was recorded only once. The chain carries TRBV28 and TRBJ2-4; D may be TRBD1 (6 bases). Trimming took off 8 bases at V and 1 base at J, with 9 bases between the two ends. The CDR3 runs to 13 residues. The germline V gene encodes CDR1 MDHEN and CDR2 SYDVKM. CDR3 protein: CASRDTAKNIQYF. The DNA of the CDR3 is TGTGCCAGCCGGGACACGGCCAAAAACATTCAGTACTTC.

The chain has TRBV4-1 and TRBJ2-7; TRBD1 might be the D (5 bases). The CDR3 spans 14 residues. CDR1 is MGHRA, CDR2 YSYEKL, per germline. V was trimmed by 3 bases and J by 2 bases, leaving 11 bases between them. The CDR3 here is CASSHTGRAYEQYF. The CDR3 nucleotides are TGCGCCAGCAGCCATACAGGTAGAGCCTACGAGCAGTACTTC.

V and J are TRBV5-1 and TRBJ2-6; TRBD1 matches at 7 bases. The V gene end was trimmed by 5 bases and the J gene end by 2 bases; junction bases not matched to a gene: 1. Germline V CDR1 and CDR2: SGHRS, YFSETQ. The CDR3 spans 14 residues. CDR3 in amino acids: CASSTGAGANVLTF. DNA for the CDR3: TGCGCCAGCAGTACAGGGGCTGGGGCCAACGTCCTGACTTTC.

This chain links TRBV28 with TRBJ2-5, with 11 bases lining up with TRBD2. The J call may be faulty, since TRBJ2-7 better matches the DNA end. This CDR3 has 16 residues. Germline CDR1 is MDHEN and CDR2 is SYDVKM. CDR3 loop: CASSLLSTSGSYEQYF. The CDR3 DNA follows: TGTGCCAGCAGTTTACTATCTACTAGCGGGAGTTACGAGCAGTACTTC.

This rearrangement joins TRBV7-3 to TRBJ1-6; 10 nucleotides align to TRBD1. V shed 5 bases and J 10 bases; nucleotides not matched to a gene: 5. Germline V gene sequence: CDR1 SGHTA, CDR2 FQGTGA. The length of the CDR3 is 14 residues. The CDR3 is CASSRQGASSPLHF. DNA of the CDR3: TGTGCCAGCAGCCGACAGGGGGCCAGCTCACCCCTCCACTTT.

V and J are TRBV7-8 and TRBJ2-7, with TRBD2 identical over 8 bases. The CDR3 sequence is 16 residues long. The germline V gene has CDR1 SGHVS and CDR2 FQNEAQ. V trimming: 1 base; J trimming: 6 bases; junction bases outside the gene matches: 11. The CDR3 nucleotides are TGTGCCAGCAGCTTAGACGGGTTCGGGAGGGCCCTCGAGCAGTACTTC. Translated: CASSLDGFGRALEQYF.

V is TRBV7-3 and J is TRBJ2-7, with TRBD1 identical over 8 bases. V was clipped by 5 bases and J by 5 bases; unmatched bases: 8. Germline values: CDR1 SGHTA, CDR2 FQGTGA. This CDR3 is built from 14 residues. CDR3 loop: CASSPGQGGDEQYF. The CDR3 DNA sequence: TGTGCCAGCAGCCCCGGACAGGGAGGTGACGAGCAGTACTTC.

Comment on this clone: This same CDR3 is encoded by further DNA sequences in the sample. The chain couples TRBV7-9 to TRBJ2-1; TRBD2 matches at 14 bases. Germline V gives CDR1 SEHNR, CDR2 FQNEAQ (reference sequence). Trimming took 4 bases from V and 4 from J; bases not matched to a gene: 3. The CDR3 contains 16 residues. This CDR3 is CASSSGLAGAYNEQFF. Written as DNA, the CDR3 is TGTGCCAGCAGCTCGGGACTAGCGGGGGCATACAATGAGCAGTTCTTC.

As concerns this clone: Within the sample, other DNA sequences also encode this same CDR3. The rearrangement links TRBV28 to TRBJ1-1; D is perhaps TRBD1 (5 bases). Germline CDR1 and CDR2: MDHEN and SYDVKM. V was clipped by 5 bases and J by 1 base, with 14 bases between them. The CDR3 totals 15 residues. The CDR3 sequence is CASSPGGTGNTEAFF. DNA of the CDR3: TGTGCCAGCAGTCCAGGAGGGACCGGGAACACTGAAGCTTTCTTT.

This chain joins TRBV18 and TRBJ1-4; the D is unclear. The germline V and J ends were trimmed by 0 bases and 7 bases, with 6 bases remaining between them. Germline CDR1 reads KGHSH; CDR2 reads LQKENI. The CDR3 loop spans 13 amino acids. This chain's CDR3 is CASSPPASEKLFF. CDR3 bases: TGTGCCAGCTCACCACCGGCCAGTGAAAAACTGTTTTTT.

A word on this clone: In the same sample, other DNA sequences code for this CDR3. The CDR3 DNA follows: TGTGCCAGCAGCCTCGGACAGGGGGCCACTGAAGCTTTCTTT. Protein product: CASSLGQGATEAFF. This chain uses TRBV5-8 with TRBJ1-1; 11 bases align to TRBD1. V shed 4 bases, J shed 4 bases, and the junction held 3 bases outside the gene matches. The germline gives CDR1 SGHTS, CDR2 YDEGEE. The CDR3 is 14 amino acids.

The chain links TRBV29-1 to TRBJ2-7; the match to TRBD1 covers 11 bases. CDR3 length: 13 residues. Unmatched junction bases numbered 5, after V lost 8 bases and J lost 2 bases. CDR1 SQVTM and CDR2 ANQGSEA come from the germline V gene. The CDR3 DNA follows: TGCAGCACCGGGACAGGGGGTCCCTACGAGCAGTACTTC. It codes for CSTGTGGPYEQYF.

The chain links TRBV15 to TRBJ1-2; D unresolved. CDR3 length equals 13 residues. Germline lookup yields CDR1 LNHNV and CDR2 YYDKDF (reference sequence). Trimming left V 1 base short and J 1 base short, with 4 bases between. The CDR3 loop reads CATSRALNYGYTF. The DNA of the CDR3 is TGTGCCACCAGCAGAGCCCTTAACTATGGCTACACCTTC.

The J gene is TRBJ2-3, the V gene TRBV28, with 11 positions matching TRBD2. CDR3 length: 14 amino acids. Germline CDR1 is MDHEN and CDR2 is SYDVKM. The trim removed 8 bases at V and 0 bases at J, leaving 1 base unmatched. CDR3: CASRLAGSTDTQYF. The CDR3 nucleotides read TGTGCCAGCCGACTAGCGGGAAGCACAGATACGCAGTATTTT.

This sequence joins TRBV21-1 and TRBJ2-7; TRBD2, as called in the table, went unchecked against the DNA. TRBV21-1 is a pseudogene locus. CDR3 length: 17 amino acids. CDR3 in amino acids: CASSKVSSGRWIYEQYF. CDR3 nucleotide sequence: TGTGCCAGCAGCAAAGTATCAAGCGGGAGGTGGATATACGAGCAGTACTTC.

The chain couples TRBV9 to TRBJ1-4, with 11 bases lining up with TRBD1. The V gene end was trimmed by 0 bases and the J gene end by 8 bases; junction bases not matched to a gene: 3. Germline CDR1 and CDR2: SGDLS and YYNGEE. The CDR3 length is 15 residues. CDR3 sequence reads: CASSVEGQGEEKLFF. The CDR3, as DNA: TGTGCCAGCAGCGTAGAGGGACAGGGGGAGGAAAAACTGTTTTTT.

This clone was picked up one time. V gene TRBV6-7 combines with J gene TRBJ2-1, with TRBD2 identical over 8 bases. TRBV6-7 belongs to the ORF category, with a function that is uncertain. The CDR3 has 16 residues. The J segment lost 8 bases and the V segment lost 6 bases, leaving 15 bases of the junction unmatched. CDR3 sequence: CASSRNPGLGLYEQFF. CDR3 sequence (DNA): TGTGCCAGCAGCCGTAATCCGGGACTAGGTCTCTATGAGCAGTTCTTC.